The 12 T cell receptor beta chains reported below all come from one sample, sequenced in a study of blood T cell repertoires in COVID-19. Sequenced by immunoSEQ multiplex PCR; TCRdb stores in-frame clones only, minus some. In the table there are under 200,000 clones, 70% to 90% of which are singletons. Sequencing input: peripheral blood. The receptor set was obtained from a man aged 55 to 69 with COVID-19, enrolled during active disease.

CDR3 loop: CATSARDSVSYEQYF. The CDR3, as DNA: TGTGCCACCAGTGCCCGGGACAGCGTCTCCTACGAGCAGTACTTC. This chain joins TRBV24-1 and TRBJ2-7, with 7 bases lining up with TRBD1. V lost 5 bases to trimming and J lost 0 bases; unmatched junction nucleotides: 6. Germline V gives CDR1 KGHDR, CDR2 SFDVKD. This CDR3 has 15 residues.

The genes are TRBV25-1 and TRBJ1-4, with TRBD1 matching over 9 bases. Trimming took 9 bases from V and 0 from J; bases not matched to a gene: 11. Germline lookup yields CDR1 MGHDK and CDR2 SYGVNS. The CDR3 runs to 17 residues. Here the CDR3 DNA reads TGTGCCAGGAGACAGGGGGAGATCTTTTCAACTAATGAAAAACTGTTTTTT. Its translation: CARRQGEIFSTNEKLFF.

V is TRBV7-8 and J is TRBJ2-5, with TRBD2 as a possible D gene (7 bases). V shed 2 bases and J shed 5 bases, with 15 bases lying between them. The CDR3 runs to 15 residues. In germline, CDR1 is SGHVS, CDR2 FQNEAQ. The CDR3 spells CASSLNKGGAETQYF. CDR3 sequence (DNA): TGTGCCAGCAGCTTAAATAAAGGGGGGGCGGAGACCCAGTACTTC.

The chain is built from TRBV7-2 and TRBJ1-4; D possibly corresponds to TRBD1 (5 bases). The V end was cut by 1 base, the J end by 5 bases, with 23 bases between. Germline V CDR1 and CDR2: SGHTA, FQGNSA. CDR3 size: 19 residues. CDR3 DNA sequence: TGTGCCAGCAGCTTAGGGCTCGAGGGGACTTACCTGGGGAATGAAAAACTGTTTTTT. As protein: CASSLGLEGTYLGNEKLFF.

This chain's CDR3 is CASSLTEATNEKLFF. For the CDR3, the DNA is TGTGCCAGCAGCTTAACCGAGGCCACTAATGAAAAACTGTTTTTT. V usage is TRBV5-6 and J usage is TRBJ1-4; D gene uncertain. CDR1 and CDR2 from the germline V gene are SGHDT and YYEEEE. The CDR3 is 15 amino acids. Trimming took 2 bases from V and 2 from J, leaving 10 bases between them.

The chain combines TRBV27 with TRBJ1-2, with no clear D. CDR3 length equals 15 residues. V lost 3 bases and J 5 bases, leaving 16 bases between the germline ends. Per germline, CDR1 MNHEY and CDR2 SMNVEV (reference sequence). CDR3 sequence reads: CASSFGPTNGYGYTF. DNA of the CDR3: TGTGCCAGCAGTTTTGGACCGACTAATGGGTATGGCTACACCTTC.

The chain joins TRBV27 to TRBJ2-1; a weak D match, TRBD2 (6 bases). Between the trimmed V and J ends, which lost 2 bases and 6 bases, there was a span of 11 bases. CDR3 size: 14 residues. CDR1 and CDR2 from the germline V gene are MNHEY and SMNVEV (reference sequence). DNA of the CDR3: TGTGCCAGCAGTTTAGATTTTAGCGGCAATGAGCAGTTCTTC. Translating it yields CASSLDFSGNEQFF.

V usage is TRBV19 and J usage is TRBJ2-1, with 13 bases fitting TRBD2. The junction had 7 bases not matched to a gene; V was cut back by 7 bases and J by 7 bases. Looked up from germline, CDR1 is LNHDA and CDR2 is SQIVND (reference sequence). The CDR3 has 15 residues. CDR3 amino acids: CASKEGLAGRNEQFF. CDR3 DNA sequence: TGTGCCAGTAAAGAGGGACTAGCGGGAAGGAATGAGCAGTTCTTC.

The chain uses TRBV7-6 and TRBJ2-7, with a weak D call TRBD2 (5 bases). CDR1 is SGHVS and CDR2 is FNYEAQ in the germline V gene. The CDR3 is 13 residues long. Trimming removed 2 bases at V and 3 bases at J, with 8 bases between. In DNA, the CDR3 is TGTGCCAGCAGCTTACAGAGGGACTACGAGCAGTACTTC. Translated: CASSLQRDYEQYF.

The V and J genes are TRBV10-1 and TRBJ1-1; D ambiguous. With 6 bases removed from V and 0 bases from J, the gap between germline ends came to 17 bases. The CDR3 runs to 16 residues. Germline V gives CDR1 WNHNN, CDR2 SYGVQD (reference sequence). CDR3 in amino acids: CASRAPNRHVNTEAFF. The CDR3 nucleotides are TGCGCCAGCAGGGCCCCGAACCGTCACGTGAACACTGAAGCTTTCTTT.

The chain carries TRBV3-1 (or the pseudogene TRBV3-2) and TRBJ2-7; tentative D call: TRBD1 (6 bases). The germline V gene has CDR1 LGHDT and CDR2 YNNKEL (reference sequence). Trimming took 2 bases from V and 3 from J, leaving 11 bases between them. The CDR3 has 14 amino acids. CDR3 DNA sequence: TGTGCCAGCAGCCAAATGGGGGCGGTCTACGAGCAGTACTTC. Its translation: CASSQMGAVYEQYF.

The CDR3: CASSRGGTAGFYNYGYTF. The CDR3, as DNA: TGTGCCAGTAGCAGAGGCGGGACAGCTGGCTTTTATAACTATGGCTACACCTTC. The chain joins TRBV19 to TRBJ1-2, with 7 bases aligning to TRBD1. Unmatched junction bases numbered 17, after V lost 6 bases and J lost 1 base. The V gene's germline CDR1 is LNHDA and CDR2 SQIVND (reference sequence). The CDR3 runs to 18 residues.